The 31 T cell receptor beta chains presented below share a single source sample, sequenced in a study of cytomegalovirus exposure and HLA in healthy donors. With 60 Vbeta and 13 Jbeta primers, the PCR was carried out. Sequencing was performed with immunoSEQ multiplex PCR; in TCRdb, only in-frame clones are kept and a portion is missing. The repertoire holds around 120,000 clones, with about four fifths as singletons. The sample taken for sequencing was PBMCs. These TCRs come from a female donor in good health and CMV-seropositive.

The V call is TRBV5-1, the J call TRBJ1-2; possible D gene TRBD1, 5 bases. V was trimmed by 7 bases and J by 3 bases, leaving 13 bases between them. The CDR3 runs to 13 residues. Germline CDR1 reads SGHRS; CDR2 reads YFSETQ. CDR3 sequence reads: CASGEPTDYGYTF. The CDR3 nucleotides are TGCGCCAGCGGGGAACCGACAGACTATGGCTACACCTTC. Full variable domain (outside the CDR3, taken from reference TRBV5-1 and TRBJ1-2): KAGVTQTPRYLIKTRGQQVTLSCSPISGHRSVSWYQQTPGQGLQFLFEYFSETQRNKGNFPGRFSGRQFSNSRSEMNVSTLELGDSALYLCASGEPTDYGYTFGSGTRLTVV.

V is TRBV7-9 and J is TRBJ2-7; tentatively, D is TRBD2 (6 bases). This CDR3 region has 15 residues. Trimming stripped 0 bases from V and 5 bases from J, with 14 bases between. Germline CDR1 reads SEHNR; CDR2 reads FQNEAQ (reference sequence). CDR3 DNA sequence: TGTGCCAGCAGCTTAGCCGGGACTCCGATGGACGAGCAGTACTTC. Amino acid sequence: CASSLAGTPMDEQYF.

The CDR3 protein is CASTDRGRAGEKLFF. The CDR3 nucleotides are TGTGCCAGCACCGACAGGGGAAGAGCTGGTGAAAAACTGTTTTTT. V is TRBV6-5 and J is TRBJ1-4, with 8 positions matching TRBD1. Germline CDR1 is MNHEY and CDR2 is SVGAGI. The junction had 11 bases not matched to a gene; V was cut back by 7 bases and J by 7 bases. This CDR3 is built from 15 residues.

The V gene is TRBV27, the J gene TRBJ1-4; perhaps TRBD1 as D (5 bases). Between the trimmed V and J ends, which lost 3 bases and 7 bases, there was a span of 15 bases. The CDR3 consists of 15 residues. Germline V gene data show CDR1 as MNHEY and CDR2 as SMNVEV (reference sequence). CDR3: CASSLQGLSGEKLFF. The CDR3 region has the DNA TGTGCCAGCAGTTTGCAGGGCCTTAGCGGTGAAAAACTGTTTTTT. The full variable domain, with the rest looked up from reference TRBV27 and TRBJ1-4, is EAQVTQNPRYLITVTGKKLTVTCSQNMNHEYMSWYRQDPGLGLRQIYYSMNVEVTDKGDVPEGYKVSRKEKRNFPLILESPSPNQTSLYFCASSLQGLSGEKLFFGSGTQLSVL.

This chain links TRBV2 with TRBJ2-1; 7 bases map to TRBD2. The CDR3 sequence is 10 residues long. Germline-derived CDR1 and CDR2 are SNHLY and FYNNEI. V lost 8 bases and J lost 9; bases outside the gene matches: 1. The CDR3 protein is CASGEGEQFF. The CDR3 nucleotides are TGTGCCAGCGGGGAGGGTGAGCAGTTCTTC.

This clone was seen a handful of times. This chain joins TRBV11-2 and TRBJ2-4, with a weak D call TRBD1 (6 bases). The V gene lost 5 bases and the J gene lost 6 bases, with 14 bases spanning the gap. The CDR3 consists of 14 residues. Germline V gives CDR1 SGHAT, CDR2 FQNNGV. DNA of the CDR3: TGTGCCAGCAGCCCCGACAGGTGGGGAAACATTCAGTACTTC. Protein product: CASSPDRWGNIQYF.

The V gene is TRBV6-1, the J gene TRBJ1-4; 8 bases align to TRBD1. Germline V CDR1 and CDR2: MNHNS, SASEGT. Germline trimming cut 3 bases from V and 4 bases from J; bases unmatched to any gene: 1. The CDR3 is 14 amino acids. The CDR3 bases are TGTGCCAGCAGTGAGGACAGGGTTAATGAAAAACTGTTTTTT. Translation gives CASSEDRVNEKLFF.

This clone was seen just once. The rearrangement uses TRBV5-6 and TRBJ2-3; D might be TRBD2 (6 bases). The CDR3 consists of 14 residues. V lost 1 base, J lost 6 bases, and 12 bases lay in between. Germline CDR1 SGHDT, CDR2 YYEEEE. DNA of the CDR3: TGTGCCAGCAGCTTGCTAACTGGAGGGGATACGCAGTATTTT. Protein: CASSLLTGGDTQYF.

The chain links TRBV4-3 to TRBJ2-3; TRBD2 agrees at 10 bases. Per germline, CDR1 LGHNA and CDR2 YSLEER. Trimming took 4 bases from V and 4 from J; bases not matched to a gene: 5. CDR3 size: 15 residues. The CDR3 loop is CASSPGAGGADTQYF. CDR3 sequence (DNA): TGCGCCAGCAGCCCTGGAGCGGGGGGGGCAGATACGCAGTATTTT.

V is TRBV19 and J is TRBJ2-7; the D gene is possibly TRBD2 (6 bases). The CDR3 extends over 13 amino acids. Germline CDR1 reads LNHDA; CDR2 reads SQIVND (reference sequence). V was shortened by 5 bases and J by 3 bases, with 11 bases between the two germline ends. CDR3 DNA sequence: TGTGCCAGTAGTCTAGTCGGGGGCTACGAGCAGTACTTC. Protein product: CASSLVGGYEQYF.

V gene TRBV7-9 combines with J gene TRBJ2-7; 9 bases agree with TRBD1. CDR1 is SEHNR and CDR2 is FQNEAQ in the germline V gene (reference sequence). CDR3 size: 15 residues. V was clipped by 5 bases and J by 5 bases; unmatched bases: 10. As DNA, the CDR3 is TGTGCCAGCAGCCCTTCCGGGACAGGGTACCACGAGCAGTACTTC. It translates to CASSPSGTGYHEQYF.

The J gene is TRBJ1-5, the V gene TRBV27; the D gene is possibly TRBD1 (5 bases). The CDR3 has 15 amino acids. V was trimmed by 2 bases and J by 7 bases, leaving 15 bases between them. Germline V gene lookup returns CDR1 MNHEY and CDR2 SMNVEV (reference sequence). The CDR3 region has the DNA TGTGCCAGCAGTTTAATGGCGGGTCGGGGGCAGCCCCAGCATTTT. Encoded protein: CASSLMAGRGQPQHF.

This clone was counted between two and nine times. V is TRBV14 and J is TRBJ2-3; D may be TRBD1 (6 bases). V was trimmed by 5 bases and J by 1 base, leaving 13 bases between them. CDR3 length equals 15 residues. The germline CDR1 and CDR2 sequences are SGHDN and FVKESK. DNA of the CDR3: TGTGCCAGCAGCTACGGGACATCAGGCACAGATACGCAGTATTTT. It codes for CASSYGTSGTDTQYF.

The chain uses TRBV30 and TRBJ1-2; TRBD1 matches at 8 bases. V was clipped by 1 base and J by 0 bases; unmatched bases: 1. Germline-derived CDR1 and CDR2 are GTSNPN and SVGIG (reference sequence). The CDR3 spans 14 residues. CDR3: CAWSGTGTNYGYTF. CDR3 DNA sequence: TGTGCCTGGAGTGGGACAGGGACTAACTATGGCTACACCTTC.

The chain uses TRBV19 and TRBJ1-4, with D tentatively TRBD1 (5 bases). The CDR3 length is 15 residues. V lost 4 bases to trimming and J lost 0 bases, with 9 bases between them. Germline CDR1 reads LNHDA; CDR2 reads SQIVND (reference sequence). DNA for the CDR3: TGTGCCAGTAGTACACAGGACGCAACTAATGAAAAACTGTTTTTT. This encodes CASSTQDATNEKLFF.

This sequence joins TRBV28 and TRBJ2-1; 7 bases are a match to TRBD2. The CDR3 sequence is 15 residues long. Germline CDR1 and CDR2: MDHEN and SYDVKM. With 2 bases clipped from V and 2 bases from J, the junction kept 3 bases outside the gene matches. The chain's CDR3 is CASSLDGGTYNEQFF. In DNA, the CDR3 is TGTGCCAGCAGTTTAGACGGGGGGACCTACAATGAGCAGTTCTTC.

This clone occurred a few times. The chain employs TRBV6-5 and TRBJ1-1; D is undetermined. Trimming left V 4 bases short and J 0 bases short, with 15 bases between. The CDR3 has 16 residues. Germline V gene lookup returns CDR1 MNHEY and CDR2 SVGAGI. CDR3 region: CASSSIAGVMNTEAFF. The CDR3 region has the DNA TGTGCCAGCAGTTCCATCGCGGGAGTCATGAACACTGAAGCTTTCTTT.

The rearrangement links TRBV5-1 to TRBJ2-3, with 16 bases fitting TRBD2. Germline CDR1 and CDR2: SGHRS and YFSETQ. Germline trimming cut 4 bases from V and 3 bases from J; bases unmatched to any gene: 5. This CDR3 has 17 residues. This CDR3 is CASSPGTSGGVTDTQYF. CDR3 in DNA: TGCGCCAGCAGCCCGGGGACTAGCGGGGGGGTTACAGATACGCAGTATTTT.

This clone was counted only a few times. The chain joins TRBV9 to TRBJ1-1, with D perhaps TRBD1 (6 bases). V was trimmed by 0 bases and J by 3 bases, leaving 15 bases between them. Germline CDR1 and CDR2: SGDLS and YYNGEE. The CDR3 spans 16 residues. The CDR3 region has the DNA TGTGCCAGCAGCGTAGGTAGGTGGGGGCGGGACACTGAAGCTTTCTTT. Translation: CASSVGRWGRDTEAFF. Using reference TRBV9 and TRBJ1-1 for the parts outside the CDR3, the full variable domain is DSGVTQTPKHLITATGQRVTLRCSPRSGDLSVYWYQQSLDQGLQFLIQYYNGEERAKGNILERFSAQQFPDLHSELNLSSLELGDSALYFCASSVGRWGRDTEAFFGQGTRLTVV.

The chain employs TRBV6-4 and TRBJ1-2; the D gene is possibly TRBD1 (5 bases). The CDR3 covers 13 residues. Germline V gene lookup returns CDR1 MRHNA and CDR2 SNTAGT. V was shortened by 2 bases and J by 8 bases, with 12 bases between the two germline ends. The CDR3 sequence: CASSDRQGGGYTF. The CDR3 DNA reads TGTGCCAGCAGTGACCGGCAGGGCGGCGGCTACACCTTC.

The chain uses TRBV20-1 and TRBJ1-2, with D tentatively TRBD1 (5 bases). CDR1 is DFQATT, CDR2 SNEGSKA, per germline (reference sequence). This CDR3 has 11 amino acids. The V gene lost 3 bases and the J gene lost 5 bases, with 7 bases spanning the gap. This chain's CDR3 is CSASGGYGYTF. The DNA of the CDR3 is TGCAGTGCTAGCGGGGGTTATGGCTACACCTTC.

This clone was recorded a few times. The genes are TRBV4-3 and TRBJ2-3, with 9 bases fitting TRBD2. The germline V gene encodes CDR1 LGHNA and CDR2 YSLEER. This CDR3 is built from 18 residues. J lost 4 bases, V lost 0 bases, and 11 bases had no gene match. This CDR3 reads CASSQDSFGLALADTQYF. CDR3 DNA: TGCGCCAGCAGCCAAGACTCTTTTGGACTAGCGCTCGCAGATACGCAGTATTTT.

In its sample, this clone was seen once. J is TRBJ2-3 and V is TRBV5-1; D is possibly TRBD2 (6 bases). Deletions cut 0 bases from V and 1 base from J, with 9 bases between. The germline CDR1 and CDR2 sequences are SGHRS and YFSETQ. The CDR3 totals 15 residues. CDR3 DNA: TGCGCCAGCAGCTTGGACGGCGGGGGCACAGATACGCAGTATTTT. It encodes CASSLDGGGTDTQYF.

The chain employs TRBV19 and TRBJ1-1; perhaps TRBD1 as D (5 bases). Germline CDR1 is LNHDA and CDR2 is SQIVND (reference sequence). V was shortened by 1 base and J by 4 bases, with 16 bases between the two germline ends. CDR3 length: 16 residues. The CDR3 reads CASSIALGASGTEAFF. The CDR3 DNA sequence: TGTGCCAGTAGTATAGCCTTAGGGGCGTCGGGCACTGAAGCTTTCTTT.

The J gene is TRBJ2-1, the V gene TRBV5-1, with TRBD2 matching 9 bases. Germline V gene sequence: CDR1 SGHRS, CDR2 YFSETQ. The CDR3 sequence is 15 residues long. V lost 0 bases to trimming and J lost 4 bases; unmatched junction nucleotides: 2. CDR3 sequence: CASSLGRGGYNEQFF. Here the CDR3 DNA reads TGCGCCAGCAGCTTGGGGCGGGGGGGATACAATGAGCAGTTCTTC.

The chain couples TRBV4-1 to TRBJ1-2, with D maybe TRBD1 (6 bases). The V end lost 1 base, the J end lost 2 bases, and 14 bases lay between the germline ends. Germline V gives CDR1 MGHRA, CDR2 YSYEKL. This CDR3 has 16 residues. The CDR3 region has the DNA TGCGCCAGCAGCCAAGTCCGGACAGAATCGAACTATGGCTACACCTTC. Protein product: CASSQVRTESNYGYTF.

The V call is TRBV29-1, the J call TRBJ1-4; TRBD1 might be the D (5 bases). In germline, CDR1 is SQVTM, CDR2 ANQGSEA. The CDR3 consists of 12 residues. The V end was cut by 4 bases, the J end by 4 bases, with 7 bases between. Here the CDR3 DNA reads TGCAGCGTTGTGGACAATAATGAAAAACTGTTTTTT. Translating it yields CSVVDNNEKLFF.

The chain has TRBV5-4 and TRBJ2-2; TRBD1 matches 7 bases. The CDR3 consists of 16 residues. Losses at the gene ends were 3 bases for V and 2 bases for J; bases not matched to a gene: 7. Germline V gives CDR1 SGHNT, CDR2 YYREEE (reference sequence). For the CDR3, the DNA is TGTGCCAGCAGCTCCGCACAGGGGTTCAACACCGGGGAGCTGTTTTTT. Its translation: CASSSAQGFNTGELFF.

The genes are TRBV2 and TRBJ1-2; D is undetermined. The CDR3 sequence is 16 residues long. CDR1 is SNHLY and CDR2 is FYNNEI in the germline V gene. V was pared by 0 bases and J by 0 bases, with 11 bases between. CDR3 loop: CASSEARAGANYGYTF. In DNA, the CDR3 is TGTGCCAGCAGTGAAGCGAGGGCAGGAGCTAACTATGGCTACACCTTC.

V usage is TRBV7-2 and J usage is TRBJ1-4; possibly TRBD1 for D (5 bases). The germline V and J ends were trimmed by 4 bases and 6 bases, with 15 bases remaining between them. Germline lookup yields CDR1 SGHTA and CDR2 FQGNSA. This CDR3 comprises 15 residues. The CDR3 DNA sequence: TGTGCCAGCAGCTCGTCACAGGCCTCACATGAAAAACTGTTTTTT. This gives the protein CASSSSQASHEKLFF.

V and J are TRBV5-8 and TRBJ1-1; weak D call: TRBD1 (5 bases). Germline CDR1 is SGHTS and CDR2 is YDEGEE. This CDR3 has 15 residues. V shed 4 bases and J shed 5 bases, with 18 bases lying between them. The CDR3 coding sequence is TGTGCCAGCAGCCAAAACAGCGGGGCGACTACTGAAGCTTTCTTT. Its protein product is CASSQNSGATTEAFF. Using reference TRBV5-8 and TRBJ1-1 for the parts outside the CDR3, the full variable domain is EAGVTQSPTHLIKTRGQQATLRCSPISGHTSVYWYQQALGLGLQFLLWYDEGEERNRGNFPPRFSGRQFPNYSSELNVNALELEDSALYLCASSQNSGATTEAFFGQGTRLTVV.